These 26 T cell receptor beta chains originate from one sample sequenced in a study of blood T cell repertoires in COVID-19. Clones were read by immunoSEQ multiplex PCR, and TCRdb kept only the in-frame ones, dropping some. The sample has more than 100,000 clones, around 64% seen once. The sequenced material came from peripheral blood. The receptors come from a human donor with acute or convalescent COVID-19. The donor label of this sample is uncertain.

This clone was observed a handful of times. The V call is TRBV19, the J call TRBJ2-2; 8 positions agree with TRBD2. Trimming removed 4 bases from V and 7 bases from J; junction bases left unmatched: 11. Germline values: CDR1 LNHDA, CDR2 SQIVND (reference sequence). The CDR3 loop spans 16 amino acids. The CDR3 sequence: CASSSRRGGIYGELFF. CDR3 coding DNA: TGTGCCAGTAGTAGCCGACGGGGGGGCATATACGGGGAGCTGTTTTTT.

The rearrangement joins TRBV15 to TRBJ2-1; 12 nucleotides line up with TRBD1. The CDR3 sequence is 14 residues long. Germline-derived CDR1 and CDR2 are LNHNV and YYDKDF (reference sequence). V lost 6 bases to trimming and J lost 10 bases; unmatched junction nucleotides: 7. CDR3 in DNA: TGTGCCACCAGTGACGGGACAGGGGGCTTCGAGCAGTTCTTC. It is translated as CATSDGTGGFEQFF.

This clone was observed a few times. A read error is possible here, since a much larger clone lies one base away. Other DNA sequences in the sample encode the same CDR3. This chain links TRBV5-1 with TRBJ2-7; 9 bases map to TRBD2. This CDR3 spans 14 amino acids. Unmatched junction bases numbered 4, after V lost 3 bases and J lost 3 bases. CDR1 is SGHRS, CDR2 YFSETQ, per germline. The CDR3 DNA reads TGCGCCAGCAGCTGGGGGCGGGGGGGCTACGAGCAGTACTTC. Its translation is CASSWGRGGYEQYF.

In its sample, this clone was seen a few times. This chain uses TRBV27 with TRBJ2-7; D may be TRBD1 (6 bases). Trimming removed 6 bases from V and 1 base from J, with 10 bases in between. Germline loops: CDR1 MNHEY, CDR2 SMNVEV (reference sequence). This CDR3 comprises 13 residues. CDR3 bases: TGTGCCAGCAGACAGGGATTATCCTACGAGCAGTACGTC. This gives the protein CASRQGLSYEQYV.

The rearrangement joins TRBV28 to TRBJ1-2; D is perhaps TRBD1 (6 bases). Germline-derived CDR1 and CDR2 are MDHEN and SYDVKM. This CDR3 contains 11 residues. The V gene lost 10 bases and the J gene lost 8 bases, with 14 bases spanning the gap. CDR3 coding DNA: TGTGCCACTCAACAGGGAAGAGGCTACACCTTC. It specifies CATQQGRGYTF.

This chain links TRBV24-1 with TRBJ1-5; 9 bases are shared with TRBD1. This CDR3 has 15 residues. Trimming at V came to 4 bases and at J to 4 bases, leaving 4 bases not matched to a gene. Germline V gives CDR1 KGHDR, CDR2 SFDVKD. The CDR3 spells CATSEGTGSNQPQHF. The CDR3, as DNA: TGTGCCACCAGTGAAGGGACAGGGTCAAATCAGCCCCAGCATTTT.

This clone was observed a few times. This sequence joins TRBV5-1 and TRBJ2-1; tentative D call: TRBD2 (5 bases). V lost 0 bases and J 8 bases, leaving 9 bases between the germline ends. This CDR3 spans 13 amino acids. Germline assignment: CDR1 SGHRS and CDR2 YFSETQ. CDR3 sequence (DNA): TGCGCCAGCAGCTTGGCCGGAGGCCATGAGCAGTTCTTC. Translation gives CASSLAGGHEQFF.

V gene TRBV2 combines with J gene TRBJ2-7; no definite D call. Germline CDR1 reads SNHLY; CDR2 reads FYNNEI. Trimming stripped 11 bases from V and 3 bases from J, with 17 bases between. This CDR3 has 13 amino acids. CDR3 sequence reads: CAADRVLNYEQYF. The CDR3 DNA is TGTGCCGCTGATCGGGTGTTAAACTACGAGCAGTACTTC.

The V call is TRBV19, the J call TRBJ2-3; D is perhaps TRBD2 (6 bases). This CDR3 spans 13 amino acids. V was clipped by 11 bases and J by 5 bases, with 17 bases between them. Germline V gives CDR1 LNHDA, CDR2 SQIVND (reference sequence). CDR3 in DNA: TGTGCCGTTAGTCGGGGGTGGCGAGATACGCAGTATTTT. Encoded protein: CAVSRGWRDTQYF.

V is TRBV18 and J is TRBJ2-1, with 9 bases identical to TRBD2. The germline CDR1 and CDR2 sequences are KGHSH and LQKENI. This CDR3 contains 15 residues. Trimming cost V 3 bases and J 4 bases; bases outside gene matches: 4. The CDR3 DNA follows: TGTGCCAGCTCACCCCAGGGACTAGCTTACAATGAGCAGTTCTTC. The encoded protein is CASSPQGLAYNEQFF. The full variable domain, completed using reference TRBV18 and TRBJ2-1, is NAGVMQNPRHLVRRRGQEARLRCSPMKGHSHVYWYRQLPEEGLKFMVYLQKENIIDESGMPKERFSAEFPKEGPSILRIQQVVRGDSAAYFCASSPQGLAYNEQFFGPGTRLTVL.

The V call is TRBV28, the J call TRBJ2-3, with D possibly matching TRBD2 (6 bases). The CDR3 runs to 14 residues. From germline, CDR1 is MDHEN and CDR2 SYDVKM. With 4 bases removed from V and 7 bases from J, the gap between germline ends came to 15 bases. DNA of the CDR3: TGTGCCAGCAGTTATGGGACTGGTTACAATACGCAGTATTTT. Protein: CASSYGTGYNTQYF.

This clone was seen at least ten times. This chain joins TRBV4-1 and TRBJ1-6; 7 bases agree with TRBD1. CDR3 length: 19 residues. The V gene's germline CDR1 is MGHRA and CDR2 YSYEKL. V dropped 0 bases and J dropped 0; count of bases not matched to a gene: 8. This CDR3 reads CASSQDLAGGGSYNSPLHF. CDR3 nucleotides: TGCGCCAGCAGCCAAGATCTGGCAGGGGGAGGCTCCTATAATTCACCCCTCCACTTT.

The CDR3 DNA follows: TGTGCCAGCAGCTTTACAGGGAACTCTGGAAACACCATATATTTT. Translating gives CASSFTGNSGNTIYF. The J gene is TRBJ1-3, the V gene TRBV7-2; TRBD1 might be the D (6 bases). Germline CDR1 SGHTA, CDR2 FQGNSA. The CDR3 runs to 15 residues. Trimming took off 3 bases at V and 0 bases at J, with 9 bases between the two ends.

CDR3 nucleotides: TGCAGTGCTAGACGCAATGAGCAGTTCTTC. It translates to CSARRNEQFF. The V call is TRBV20-1, the J call TRBJ2-1; D not resolved. Trimming removed 2 bases at V and 6 bases at J, with 2 bases between. The CDR3 length is 10 residues. Germline-derived CDR1 and CDR2 are DFQATT and SNEGSKA (reference sequence).

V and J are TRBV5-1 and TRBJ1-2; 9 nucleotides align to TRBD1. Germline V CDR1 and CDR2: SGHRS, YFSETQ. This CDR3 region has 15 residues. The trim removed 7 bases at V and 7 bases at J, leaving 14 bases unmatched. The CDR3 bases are TGCGCCAGCTCCTTGGGGGGACAGGGATTAGCTGGCTACACCTTC. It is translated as CASSLGGQGLAGYTF.

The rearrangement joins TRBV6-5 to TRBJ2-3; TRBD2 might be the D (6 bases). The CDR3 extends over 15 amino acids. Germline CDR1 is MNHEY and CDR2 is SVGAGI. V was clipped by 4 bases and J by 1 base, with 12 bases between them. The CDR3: CASSFPGSGTDTQYF. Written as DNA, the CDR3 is TGTGCCAGCAGTTTCCCCGGGAGCGGCACAGATACGCAGTATTTT.

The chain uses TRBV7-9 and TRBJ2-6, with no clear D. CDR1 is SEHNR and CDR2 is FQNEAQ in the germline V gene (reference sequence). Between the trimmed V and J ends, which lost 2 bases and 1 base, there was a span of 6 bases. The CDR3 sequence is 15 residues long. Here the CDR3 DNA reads TGTGCCAGCAGCTTAACGGGTTCTGGGGCCAACGTCCTGACTTTC. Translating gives CASSLTGSGANVLTF. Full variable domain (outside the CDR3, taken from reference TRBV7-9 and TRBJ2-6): DTGVSQNPRHKITKRGQNVTFRCDPISEHNRLYWYRQTLGQGPEFLTYFQNEAQLEKSRLLSDRFSAERPKGSFSTLEIQRTEQGDSAMYLCASSLTGSGANVLTFGAGSRLTVL.

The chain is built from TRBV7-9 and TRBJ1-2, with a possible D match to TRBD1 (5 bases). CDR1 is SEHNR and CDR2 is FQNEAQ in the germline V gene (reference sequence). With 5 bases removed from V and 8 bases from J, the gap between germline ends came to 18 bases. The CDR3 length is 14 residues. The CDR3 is CASSQGPGGWGYTF. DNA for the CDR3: TGTGCCAGCAGCCAAGGACCGGGGGGTTGGGGCTACACCTTC.

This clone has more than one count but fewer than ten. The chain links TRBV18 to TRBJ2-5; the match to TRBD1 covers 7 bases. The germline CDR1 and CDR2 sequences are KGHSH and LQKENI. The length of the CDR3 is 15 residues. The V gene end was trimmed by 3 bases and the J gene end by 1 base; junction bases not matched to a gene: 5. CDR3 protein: CASSPPGQIQETQYF. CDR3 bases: TGTGCCAGCTCACCTCCGGGACAGATCCAAGAGACCCAGTACTTC.

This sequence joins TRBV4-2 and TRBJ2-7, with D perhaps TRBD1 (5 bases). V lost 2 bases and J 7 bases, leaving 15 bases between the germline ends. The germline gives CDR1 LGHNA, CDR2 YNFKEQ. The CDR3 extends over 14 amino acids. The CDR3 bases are TGTGCCAGCAGCCAACAGACAAGGGGCGAAGAGCAGTACTTC. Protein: CASSQQTRGEEQYF.

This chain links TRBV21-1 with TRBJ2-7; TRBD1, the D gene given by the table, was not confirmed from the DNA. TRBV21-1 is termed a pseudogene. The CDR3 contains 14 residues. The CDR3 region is CASSKVSPGGRQYF. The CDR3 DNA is TGTGCCAGCAGCAAAGTGTCCCCAGGGGGTAGGCAGTACTTC.

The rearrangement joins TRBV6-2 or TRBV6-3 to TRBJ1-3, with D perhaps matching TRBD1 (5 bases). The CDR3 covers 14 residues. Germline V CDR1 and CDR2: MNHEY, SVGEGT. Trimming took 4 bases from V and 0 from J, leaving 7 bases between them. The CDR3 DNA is TGTGCCAGCAGTTGGGGACTCTCTGGAAACACCATATATTTT. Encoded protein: CASSWGLSGNTIYF.

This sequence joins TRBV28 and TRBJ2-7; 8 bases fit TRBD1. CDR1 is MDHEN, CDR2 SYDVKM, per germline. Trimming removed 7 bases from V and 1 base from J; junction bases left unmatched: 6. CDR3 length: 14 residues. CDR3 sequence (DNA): TGTGCCAGCACAGTGGACAGGGTTTCCTACGAGCAGTACTTC. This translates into CASTVDRVSYEQYF.

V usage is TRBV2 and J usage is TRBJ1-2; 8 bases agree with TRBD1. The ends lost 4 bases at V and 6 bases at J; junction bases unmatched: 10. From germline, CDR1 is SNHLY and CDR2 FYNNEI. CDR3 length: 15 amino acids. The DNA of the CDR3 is TGTGCCAGCAGTGGACAGGGGCTCGGTTCGGATGGCTACACCTTC. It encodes CASSGQGLGSDGYTF.

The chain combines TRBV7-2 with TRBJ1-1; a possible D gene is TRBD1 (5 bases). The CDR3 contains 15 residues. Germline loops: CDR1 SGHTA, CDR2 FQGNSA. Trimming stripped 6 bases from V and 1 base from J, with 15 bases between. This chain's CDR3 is CASSFSRTPNTEAFF. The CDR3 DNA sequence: TGTGCCAGCAGTTTCTCCCGGACACCGAACACTGAAGCTTTCTTT.

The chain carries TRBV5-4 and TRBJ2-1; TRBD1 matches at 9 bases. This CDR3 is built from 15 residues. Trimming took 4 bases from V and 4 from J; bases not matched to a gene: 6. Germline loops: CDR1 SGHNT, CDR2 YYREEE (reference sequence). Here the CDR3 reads CASSAGTGSYNEQFF. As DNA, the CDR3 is TGTGCCAGCAGCGCGGGGACAGGGAGTTACAATGAGCAGTTCTTC.